The 11 T cell receptor beta chains in this list originate from one sample, sequenced in a study of neurological immune-mediated disorders. TCRdb ran MiXCR on the 5' RACE reads and lists one entry per CDR3 protein. The sample yields under 60,000 distinct CDR3 sequences, approximately 5.8% seen once. The sequenced material came from CD4+ T cells from blood. The receptors originated from a woman between 18 and 30 years old with multiple sclerosis.

This clonotype was detected ten times or more. This chain uses TRBV5-1 with TRBJ2-5; 11 bases agree with TRBD1. Germline trimming cut 4 bases from V and 5 bases from J; bases unmatched to any gene: 7. This CDR3 contains 15 residues. Germline loops: CDR1 SGHRS, CDR2 YFSETQ. The chain's CDR3 is CASSLGQGASETQYF. CDR3 nucleotides: TGCGCCAGCAGCCTCGGACAGGGGGCTTCGGAGACCCAGTACTTC.

This clonotype was detected many times. V is TRBV7-8 and J is TRBJ2-6; possibly TRBD1 or TRBD2 for D (6 bases each). The germline V gene encodes CDR1 SGHVS and CDR2 FQNEAQ. CDR3 length: 15 residues. Trimming took 8 bases from V and 1 from J, leaving 12 bases between them. The CDR3 region is CASDLGGSGANVLTF. The CDR3 DNA reads TGTGCCAGCGACCTAGGGGGGTCTGGGGCCAACGTCCTGACTTTC.

This clonotype was seen many times. The rearrangement joins TRBV9 to TRBJ1-2, with D maybe TRBD1 (6 bases). Germline V gene data show CDR1 as SGDLS and CDR2 as YYNGEE. V lost 0 bases and J 4 bases, leaving 10 bases between the germline ends. CDR3 length: 14 residues. The CDR3 is CASSVGTASYGYTF. CDR3 in DNA: TGTGCCAGCAGCGTAGGGACAGCCTCCTATGGCTACACCTTC.

This clonotype was seen many times. The rearrangement uses TRBV12-3 or TRBV12-4 and TRBJ2-2; 7 bases are a match to TRBD1. This CDR3 is built from 15 residues. With 6 bases clipped from V and 8 bases from J, the junction kept 12 bases outside the gene matches. CDR3 DNA: TGTGCCAGCAGCGAACGTGAGGGGGCGCAGGGGGAGCTGTTTTTT. It specifies CASSEREGAQGELFF.

This clonotype was picked up many times. The CDR3 sequence: CASSLAGGKNNSPLHF. Here the CDR3 DNA reads TGTGCCAGCAGCTTAGCCGGGGGGAAAAATAATTCACCCCTCCACTTT. The rearrangement links TRBV7-2 to TRBJ1-6; D is possibly TRBD1 (5 bases). This CDR3 contains 16 residues. The V and J ends lost 0 bases and 5 bases respectively, with 11 bases between them. Germline V CDR1 and CDR2: SGHTA, FQGNSA.

This clonotype occurred many times. The CDR3 is CASSPNMGTTLKAFF. The CDR3 DNA is TGTGCCAGCAGTCCGAATATGGGGACTACCTTAAAAGCTTTCTTT. This rearrangement joins TRBV12-3 or TRBV12-4 to TRBJ1-1; possible D gene TRBD1, 5 bases. Trimming cost V 5 bases and J 9 bases, with 22 bases left between them. The CDR3 extends over 15 amino acids.

This clonotype was seen ten or more times. This chain connects TRBV12-3 or TRBV12-4 to TRBJ2-3, with D unclear. The CDR3 spans 10 residues. Trimming took 3 bases from V and 6 from J, leaving 1 base between them. CDR3 coding DNA: TGTGCCAGCAGTTTGGATACGCAGTATTTT. Its translation: CASSLDTQYF.

This clonotype was seen at least ten times. The chain employs TRBV6-5 and TRBJ2-2; TRBD2 matches at 8 bases. The V gene end was trimmed by 4 bases and the J gene end by 4 bases; junction bases not matched to a gene: 5. The V gene's germline CDR1 is MNHEY and CDR2 SVGAGI. The CDR3 is made up of 15 amino acids. CDR3 protein: CASSLRGASTGELFF. As DNA, the CDR3 is TGTGCCAGCAGTTTGCGGGGGGCAAGCACCGGGGAGCTGTTTTTT.

This clonotype appeared many times. The chain carries TRBV7-9 and TRBJ2-5; D possibly uses TRBD1 or TRBD2 (5 bases each). The V end lost 5 bases, the J end lost 4 bases, and 14 bases lay between the germline ends. This CDR3 has 14 residues. Germline V gene lookup returns CDR1 SEHNR and CDR2 FQNEAQ (reference sequence). The CDR3: CASSRDRSGETQYF. The CDR3 DNA follows: TGTGCCAGCAGCCGGGACCGGTCGGGAGAGACCCAGTACTTC.

This clonotype has at least ten counts. The chain combines TRBV7-2 with TRBJ2-5; maybe TRBD2 (6 bases). The germline V gene encodes CDR1 SGHTA and CDR2 FQGNSA. The CDR3 covers 16 residues. V shed 4 bases and J shed 2 bases, with 17 bases lying between them. CDR3 protein: CASSSAGGRGQETQYF. Here the CDR3 DNA reads TGTGCCAGCAGCTCTGCTGGGGGGAGAGGGCAAGAGACCCAGTACTTC.

With regard to this clonotype: A read error is possible here, since a much larger clone lies one base away. This chain uses TRBV6-6 with TRBJ2-1, with 7 bases aligning to TRBD2. CDR1 and CDR2 (germline): MNHNY, SVGAGI (reference sequence). V trimming: 6 bases; J trimming: 9 bases; junction bases outside the gene matches: 8. The CDR3 has 13 residues. CDR3 bases: TGTGCCAGCAGAAGCGGGACTCTCAGTGAGCAGTTCTTC. Its protein is CASRSGTLSEQFF.